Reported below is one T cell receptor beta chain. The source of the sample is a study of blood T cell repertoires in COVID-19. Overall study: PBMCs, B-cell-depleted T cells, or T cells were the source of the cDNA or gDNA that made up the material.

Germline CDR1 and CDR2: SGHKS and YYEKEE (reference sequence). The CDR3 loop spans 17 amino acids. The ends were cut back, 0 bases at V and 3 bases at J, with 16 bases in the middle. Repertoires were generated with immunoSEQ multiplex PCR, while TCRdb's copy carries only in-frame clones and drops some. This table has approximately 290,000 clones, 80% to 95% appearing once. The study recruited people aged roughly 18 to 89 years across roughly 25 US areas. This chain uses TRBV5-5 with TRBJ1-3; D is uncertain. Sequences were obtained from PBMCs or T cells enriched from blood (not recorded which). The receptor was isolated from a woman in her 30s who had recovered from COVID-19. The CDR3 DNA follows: TGTGCCAGCAGCTTGGCTATAGGCGCTTCGGGTGGAAACACCATATATTTT. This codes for CASSLAIGASGGNTIYF.